What follows are 24 T cell receptor beta chains derived from one specimen sequenced in a study of spatial heterogeneity in lung cancer. A single record per CDR3 protein comes from TCRdb applying MiXCR to the 5' RACE reads. In the table there are about 120,000 distinct CDR3 sequences, 12% of which are singletons. As to time point: blood at routine non-recurrence follow-up after resection. Unsorted whole RNA of tumor, nontumor lung or frozen PBMC was sequenced. This specimen consisted of PBMCs, obtained at follow-up. The receptors were sampled from a male donor with early-stage non-small cell lung cancer.

This clonotype was detected ten times or more. V gene TRBV29-1 combines with J gene TRBJ2-7, with 9 bases identical to TRBD2. Germline values: CDR1 SQVTM, CDR2 ANQGSEA. J was trimmed by 7 bases and V by 3 bases; bases with no gene match: 7. This CDR3 region has 13 residues. This CDR3 is CSVDAGGAREQYF. As DNA, the CDR3 is TGCAGCGTTGACGCGGGGGGGGCGAGAGAGCAGTACTTC.

The V gene is TRBV2, the J gene TRBJ1-6, with unresolved D. The germline gives CDR1 SNHLY, CDR2 FYNNEI. The CDR3 length is 13 residues. The V end was cut by 5 bases, the J end by 7 bases, with 9 bases between. The CDR3 region has the DNA TGTGCCAGCAGTATACTGGGCAATTCACCCCTCCACTTT. Its protein is CASSILGNSPLHF.

This clonotype was counted ten times or more. The chain has TRBV5-1 and TRBJ2-5, with D tentatively TRBD2 (6 bases). Germline CDR1 is SGHRS and CDR2 is YFSETQ. V was cut by 0 bases and J by 0 bases, with 9 bases left in between. This CDR3 has 15 amino acids. In nucleotides, the CDR3 is TGCGCCAGCAGCTTGGTTGGCGGGGACCAAGAGACCCAGTACTTC. Residues: CASSLVGGDQETQYF.

This clonotype was seen at least ten times. J is TRBJ1-5 and V is TRBV19; D is uncertain. The ends were cut back, 6 bases at V and 0 bases at J, with 12 bases in the middle. Per germline, CDR1 LNHDA and CDR2 SQIVND (reference sequence). The CDR3 length is 15 residues. The CDR3: CASRPPGYSNQPQHF. The CDR3 nucleotides read TGTGCCAGTAGACCACCGGGTTATAGCAATCAGCCCCAGCATTTT.

This clonotype occurred a few times. The chain combines TRBV5-1 with TRBJ2-5; D might be TRBD2 (6 bases). Germline V gene lookup returns CDR1 SGHRS and CDR2 YFSETQ. Trimming shortened V by 2 bases and J by 5 bases, and 13 bases separated the two germline ends. The CDR3 consists of 14 residues. The CDR3 DNA reads as TGCGCCAGCAGCTTATTCCCGGGGGAGGAGACCCAGTACTTC. Protein: CASSLFPGEETQYF.

The table lists this clonotype with many counts. The V gene is TRBV5-1, the J gene TRBJ2-3; 8 bases are shared with TRBD1. CDR3 size: 16 residues. V lost 1 base, J lost 4 bases, and 8 bases stayed unmatched. Germline V CDR1 and CDR2: SGHRS, YFSETQ. The DNA for the CDR3 is TGCGCCAGCAGCTTGACCCAGGGGGCCGGATCAGATACGCAGTATTTT. This translates into CASSLTQGAGSDTQYF.

The rearrangement uses TRBV7-8 and TRBJ2-7; D not certain. CDR3 length equals 13 residues. With 0 bases removed from V and 3 bases from J, the gap between germline ends came to 6 bases. Germline values: CDR1 SGHVS, CDR2 FQNEAQ. CDR3 sequence (DNA): TGTGCCAGCAGCTTAGCGCCTCTCTACGAGCAGTACTTC. As protein: CASSLAPLYEQYF.

There are a few counts of this clonotype. This chain links TRBV20-1 with TRBJ2-3; 9 bases are shared with TRBD1. The CDR3 length is 16 residues. The V segment lost 4 bases and the J segment 4 bases; nucleotides outside the gene matches: 12. From germline, CDR1 is DFQATT and CDR2 SNEGSKA (reference sequence). CDR3 DNA sequence: TGCAGTGCTACTTCCCCGGGACAGGGAATACCAGATACGCAGTATTTT. Translating gives CSATSPGQGIPDTQYF.

This clonotype appeared a few times. The CDR3 loop reads CASNLGLAGTGELFF. The CDR3 bases are TGTGCCAGCAACCTGGGACTAGCGGGGACCGGGGAGCTGTTTTTT. The V and J genes are TRBV2 and TRBJ2-2; TRBD2 matches 13 bases. V shed 7 bases and J 5 bases; nucleotides not matched to a gene: 4. The CDR3 runs to 15 residues. The germline gives CDR1 SNHLY, CDR2 FYNNEI.

There are a few counts of this clonotype. The gene calls are TRBV12-3 or TRBV12-4 and TRBJ2-1; 9 bases map to TRBD1. CDR3 length: 13 amino acids. The trim removed 8 bases at V and 15 bases at J, leaving 14 bases unmatched. CDR3 sequence (DNA): TGTGCCAGCGGGGAGGGGACAGGGCGCCCGCGGTTCTTC. It yields the protein CASGEGTGRPRFF.

This clonotype was recorded at least ten times. CDR3 in DNA: TGTGCCAGCAGTCTTCAGGGACCGCCCTACGAGCAGTACTTC. Its protein is CASSLQGPPYEQYF. This chain joins TRBV27 and TRBJ2-7; perhaps D is TRBD1 or TRBD2 (5 bases each). The V gene lost 5 bases and the J gene lost 2 bases, with 13 bases spanning the gap. CDR3 length: 14 residues. Germline CDR1 and CDR2: MNHEY and SMNVEV (reference sequence).

The chain is built from TRBV6-6 and TRBJ2-5; TRBD2 aligns across 11 bases. V gave up 2 bases and J gave up 4 bases; unmatched junction bases: 3. The CDR3 has 15 residues. Germline-derived CDR1 and CDR2 are MNHNY and SVGAGI (reference sequence). The CDR3 protein is CASSYVAGGSETQYF. The CDR3 DNA is TGTGCCAGCAGTTACGTAGCGGGGGGGTCAGAGACCCAGTACTTC.

This chain connects TRBV11-2 to TRBJ1-4; D gene ambiguous. The CDR3 contains 15 residues. Germline lookup yields CDR1 SGHAT and CDR2 FQNNGV. V was trimmed by 0 bases and J by 8 bases, leaving 13 bases between them. CDR3 coding DNA: TGTGCCAGCAGCTTAGAAGGCGGGCTTAAAGAAAAACTGTTTTTT. Translating gives CASSLEGGLKEKLFF.

This clonotype was observed at least ten times. CDR3 protein: CASTPGPQEKTQYF. Here the CDR3 DNA reads TGTGCCAGCACCCCCGGGCCCCAGGAGAAGACCCAGTACTTC. V gene TRBV28 combines with J gene TRBJ2-5; D is unresolved. Germline assignment: CDR1 MDHEN and CDR2 SYDVKM. The CDR3 runs 14 residues. Trimming pared 7 bases from V and 6 bases from J, leaving 18 bases between.

In the case of this clonotype: It may be a read error: a sequence one base away is much more abundant. This chain connects TRBV28 to TRBJ2-1; TRBD1 matches at 7 bases. The DNA end lines up better with TRBJ2-7; the J call may be wrong. This CDR3 region has 12 residues. The germline CDR1 and CDR2 sequences are MDHEN and SYDVKM. The CDR3 DNA sequence: TGTGCCAGCAGTTTAGCGGACAGGCAGCAGTACTTC. Translation gives CASSLADRQQYF.

The J gene is TRBJ2-1, the V gene TRBV4-1; D possibly corresponds to TRBD1 (6 bases). The ends were cut back, 5 bases at V and 6 bases at J, with 14 bases in the middle. The CDR3 runs 14 residues. Germline CDR1 and CDR2: MGHRA and YSYEKL. The chain's CDR3 is CASSYLGGSNEQFF. As DNA, the CDR3 is TGCGCCAGCAGCTATTTAGGGGGATCCAATGAGCAGTTCTTC.

This clonotype was seen more than once but under ten times. At one of its ends the junction is not consistent with the germline gene, which may arise from a read error. V usage is TRBV7-7 and J usage is TRBJ2-5; D not certain. This CDR3 has 12 residues. Germline V gene data show CDR1 as SSHAT and CDR2 as FNYEAQ (reference sequence). The CDR3 DNA follows: TGTGCTAGCAGCGCGAATGGGGAGACCCAGTACTTC. It specifies CASSANGETQYF.

In its sample, this clonotype was seen many times. The chain employs TRBV14 and TRBJ2-4, with 8 bases matching TRBD1. The CDR3 consists of 19 residues. Germline lookup yields CDR1 SGHDN and CDR2 FVKESK. Trimming cost V 0 bases and J 0 bases; bases outside gene matches: 10. CDR3 sequence: CASSQDGQGRGLAKNIQYF. The DNA for the CDR3 is TGTGCCAGCAGCCAAGATGGACAGGGACGGGGATTAGCCAAAAACATTCAGTACTTC.

This clonotype appeared a few times. The rearrangement links TRBV20-1 to TRBJ1-3; 9 bases map to TRBD1. Germline CDR1 reads DFQATT; CDR2 reads SNEGSKA (reference sequence). The CDR3 loop spans 17 amino acids. J lost 0 bases, V lost 5 bases, and 11 bases had no gene match. Here the CDR3 reads CSARQGGIGRSGNTIYF. CDR3 in DNA: TGCAGTGCTCGACAGGGGGGCATCGGTCGCTCTGGAAACACCATATATTTT.

The chain employs TRBV7-2 and TRBJ2-2; 9 nucleotides line up with TRBD2. V trimming: 4 bases; J trimming: 4 bases; junction bases outside the gene matches: 4. This CDR3 spans 15 amino acids. Per germline, CDR1 SGHTA and CDR2 FQGNSA. This CDR3 is CASSSGLAGTGELFF. As DNA, the CDR3 is TGTGCCAGCAGCTCGGGACTAGCAGGCACCGGGGAGCTGTTTTTT.

There are many counts of this clonotype. This rearrangement joins TRBV7-2 to TRBJ1-5, with D tentatively TRBD1 (6 bases). The CDR3 contains 15 residues. V lost 5 bases and J lost 0, with 11 bases in between. Germline CDR1 is SGHTA and CDR2 is FQGNSA. CDR3 sequence (DNA): TGTGCCAGCAGCGATCGGACAGCTAGCAATCAGCCCCAGCATTTT. Its translation: CASSDRTASNQPQHF.

V and J are TRBV20-1 and TRBJ2-6; no firm D call. The germline V gene encodes CDR1 DFQATT and CDR2 SNEGSKA (reference sequence). V gave up 0 bases and J gave up 0 bases, with 6 bases separating them. There are 15 residues in the CDR3. CDR3 residues: CSARETYSGANVLTF. CDR3 DNA sequence: TGCAGTGCTAGAGAGACGTACTCTGGGGCCAACGTCCTGACTTTC.

Many counts were recorded for this clonotype. This chain links TRBV29-1 with TRBJ2-6, with D tentatively TRBD1 (6 bases). CDR1 SQVTM and CDR2 ANQGSEA come from the germline V gene. The CDR3 is made up of 14 amino acids. The V gene lost 6 bases and the J gene lost 2 bases, with 11 bases spanning the gap. The CDR3 loop reads CSVPDRTGANVLTF. The CDR3 coding sequence is TGCAGCGTCCCGGACAGAACTGGGGCCAACGTCCTGACTTTC.

In its sample, this clonotype was seen a few times. V and J are TRBV6-2 or TRBV6-3 and TRBJ2-1; D uncertain. V lost 6 bases and J 8 bases, leaving 14 bases between the germline ends. Germline V gene sequence: CDR1 MNHEY, CDR2 SVGEGT. This CDR3 contains 13 residues. As DNA, the CDR3 is TGTGCCAGCAGGGACCGACCCGACGATGAGCAGTTCTTC. This sequence encodes CASRDRPDDEQFF.